Sequencing of this T cell receptor beta chain was carried out in a study of T cell responses to AZD1222 COVID-19 vaccine. For this clone: Its target is not known.

Study conclusions and caveats: Vaccine-associated CD4 TCRs ranged over spike, dominating at 160-218 and 743-854.

TCRdb keeps only in-frame clones here, not all; method: immunoSEQ multiplex PCR. Of 140,000 to 150,000 clones listed, over 85% are singletons. This clonotype originated in an adult in good health. Source: peripheral blood, taken on day 0 of AZD1222 vaccination.

The CDR3 DNA follows: TGCAGTGCTAGTGGGCCGGGAGAGTCCTACGAGCAGTACTTC. Its protein is CSASGPGESYEQYF. V and J are TRBV20-1 and TRBJ2-7, with a weak D call TRBD2 (6 bases). Germline V gives CDR1 DFQATT, CDR2 SNEGSKA (reference sequence). V lost 3 bases, J lost 1 base, and 13 bases lay in between. There are 14 residues in the CDR3.